These 7 T cell receptor beta chains originate from one sample sequenced in a study of shared clonotypes between healthy human individuals. TCRdb keeps only in-frame clones here, not all; method: immunoSEQ multiplex PCR. The sample records under 300,000 clones, approximately 65% being singletons. Sequencing input: memory CD4+ T cells sorted from blood. Subset: CD45RA-negative fraction. The receptors stem from a man aged 25 to 40 in good health.

As for this clone: A junction boundary mismatches the germline segment, possibly from a read error. The chain couples TRBV10-3 to TRBJ2-3; 8 bases fit TRBD1. Germline CDR1 and CDR2: ENHRY and SYGVKD. This CDR3 is 15 amino acids long. CDR3 DNA sequence: TGTGCCATAAGTGGGCAGGGGGCGTTAACAGATACGCAGTATTTT. Residues: CAISGQGALTDTQYF.

This rearrangement joins TRBV28 to TRBJ2-5; D gene ambiguous. CDR1 is MDHEN and CDR2 is SYDVKM in the germline V gene. V was shortened by 6 bases and J by 5 bases, with 16 bases between the two germline ends. This CDR3 has 14 residues. The CDR3 here is CASRPPELGETQYF. The CDR3 region has the DNA TGTGCCAGCAGACCCCCCGAACTTGGGGAGACCCAGTACTTC.

This clone showed up just a few times. V gene TRBV27 combines with J gene TRBJ2-2, with 11 bases aligning to TRBD2. The germline V gene has CDR1 MNHEY and CDR2 SMNVEV (reference sequence). The CDR3 runs to 16 residues. Unmatched junction bases numbered 0, after V lost 2 bases and J lost 1 base. The CDR3 is CASSLLAGGNTGELFF. CDR3 nucleotide sequence: TGTGCCAGCAGTTTACTAGCGGGAGGGAACACCGGGGAGCTGTTTTTT.

With regard to this clone: Within the sample, other DNA sequences also encode this same CDR3. The gene calls are TRBV2 and TRBJ2-7, with TRBD2 identical over 10 bases. V lost 6 bases and J lost 1; bases outside the gene matches: 3. The CDR3 covers 14 residues. CDR1 and CDR2 from the germline V gene are SNHLY and FYNNEI. The DNA of the CDR3 is TGTGCCAGCAGAGCTAGCGGGGGTTCCTACGAGCAGTACTTC. Amino acids: CASRASGGSYEQYF.

With regard to this clone: Other DNA sequences of this sample code for an identical CDR3. J is TRBJ2-7 and V is TRBV11-3; D remains ambiguous. V was clipped by 1 base and J by 2 bases, with 6 bases between them. Germline V CDR1 and CDR2: SGHNT, YENEEA. This CDR3 has 13 residues. The CDR3 sequence is CASSLAPTYEQYF. The CDR3 bases are TGTGCCAGCAGCTTAGCCCCGACCTACGAGCAGTACTTC.

The chain joins TRBV18 to TRBJ1-3; D gene ambiguous. Looked up from germline, CDR1 is KGHSH and CDR2 is LQKENI. This CDR3 is 17 amino acids long. V was clipped by 3 bases and J by 0 bases, with 15 bases between them. In DNA, the CDR3 is TGTGCCAGCTCACCCACCCGGGAGTTCCGCTCTGGAAACACCATATATTTT. Translation gives CASSPTREFRSGNTIYF. Based on the CDR3 plus reference TRBV18 and TRBJ1-3, the full variable domain is NAGVMQNPRHLVRRRGQEARLRCSPMKGHSHVYWYRQLPEEGLKFMVYLQKENIIDESGMPKERFSAEFPKEGPSILRIQQVVRGDSAAYFCASSPTREFRSGNTIYFGEGSWLTVV.

This clone was picked up a small number of times. V gene TRBV7-9 combines with J gene TRBJ1-1; D is possibly TRBD1 (6 bases). V shed 1 base and J shed 10 bases, with 10 bases lying between them. The CDR3 extends over 12 amino acids. The V gene's germline CDR1 is SEHNR and CDR2 FQNEAQ (reference sequence). The CDR3 reads CASSLVQGVAFF. As DNA, the CDR3 is TGTGCCAGCAGCTTAGTACAGGGAGTAGCTTTCTTT.